This is a list of T cell receptor beta chains from one sample in a study of T cell repertoires in cytomegalovirus infection. From the reads, TCRdb called clonotypes with MiXCR, one entry per CDR3 protein. The sample lists about 110,000 distinct CDR3 sequences; about 30% were seen once. These receptors have no identified antigens. The sequencing used CD8+ T cells from cultured PBMCs, collected from culture after CMV antigen stimulation. The receptors were gathered from a human donor in good health (CMV status not recorded). Some clones in this sample may be carry-over from other donors' samples. The CDR3 runs from the conserved cysteine through the conserved F or W. The order of the fields is J gene, D gene, clone size, V gene, CDR3 DNA, CDR3 protein. A D gene is named only where the DNA matches it firmly. Expanded clones are given a class, and other clones once, few, many or no size at all.

j_call: TRBJ2-3; d_call: TRBD2; clone_size: few; v_call: TRBV6-5; cdr3_nt: TGTGCCACCGGAGGGACTAGCGGGGGGGAAGGCACAGATACGCAGTATTTT; cdr3_aa: CATGGTSGGEGTDTQYF
j_call: TRBJ1-2; d_call: -; clone_size: -; v_call: TRBV7-6; cdr3_nt: TGTGCCAGCAGCCCCGGGGCAGGCTATGGCTACACCTTC; cdr3_aa: CASSPGAGYGYTF
j_call: TRBJ2-1; d_call: -; clone_size: -; v_call: TRBV7-2; cdr3_nt: TGTGCCAGCAGCTTACCCGGGGCTGGGGCCCCGGCTCAGTTCTTC; cdr3_aa: CASSLPGAGAPAQFF
j_call: TRBJ2-3; d_call: TRBD1; clone_size: -; v_call: TRBV5-8; cdr3_nt: TGTGCCAGCAGCTTGGAGGGGGCAAGAGATACGCAGTATTTT; cdr3_aa: CASSLEGARDTQYF
j_call: TRBJ2-5; d_call: -; clone_size: -; v_call: TRBV7-8; cdr3_nt: TGTGCCAGCCGACCCAGCCTCTTGAATCAAGAGACCCAGTACTTC; cdr3_aa: CASRPSLLNQETQYF
j_call: TRBJ2-1; d_call: TRBD2; clone_size: -; v_call: TRBV12-3/TRBV12-4; cdr3_nt: TGTGCCAGCAGTTTATTAGCGGGGGGTCACAATGAGCAGTTCTTC; cdr3_aa: CASSLLAGGHNEQFF
j_call: TRBJ2-7; d_call: TRBD1; clone_size: -; v_call: TRBV7-4; cdr3_nt: TGTGCCAGCAGCCCCCCGGGACAGCGAATATACGAGCAGTACTTC; cdr3_aa: CASSPPGQRIYEQYF
j_call: TRBJ1-1; d_call: -; clone_size: -; v_call: TRBV23-1; cdr3_nt: TGCGCCAGCAGTCAATCTTCACAGGGCAAATCTGACACTGAAGCTTTCTTT; cdr3_aa: CASSQSSQGKSDTEAFF
j_call: TRBJ1-2; d_call: -; clone_size: -; v_call: TRBV7-2; cdr3_nt: TGTGCCAGCAGCCCACTAAGCTTTGGGGTCGAGTATGGCTACACCTTC; cdr3_aa: CASSPLSFGVEYGYTF
j_call: TRBJ1-5; d_call: TRBD1; clone_size: few; v_call: TRBV7-9; cdr3_nt: TGTGCCAGCAGCTTAGAAGGGGGACAGGGGTCTGCCACTAGCAATCAGCCCCAGCATTTT; cdr3_aa: CASSLEGGQGSATSNQPQHF
j_call: TRBJ2-1; d_call: TRBD1; clone_size: many; v_call: TRBV11-3; cdr3_nt: TGTGCCAGCAGCAGAGCATTTGAGACAGGGTACAATGAGCAGTTCTTC; cdr3_aa: CASSRAFETGYNEQFF
j_call: TRBJ2-1; d_call: -; clone_size: many; v_call: TRBV19; cdr3_nt: TGTGCCATATCTCGGGGGGCGGCATCCGTGAGTGAGCAGTTCTTC; cdr3_aa: CAISRGAASVSEQFF
j_call: TRBJ1-1; d_call: -; clone_size: -; v_call: TRBV5-1; cdr3_nt: TGCGCCAGCAGCTTAGAGGTCAGAGACACTGAAGCTTTCTTT; cdr3_aa: CASSLEVRDTEAFF
j_call: TRBJ2-3; d_call: -; clone_size: few; v_call: TRBV7-6; cdr3_nt: TGTGCCAGCAGCTTAGCGAAGGGAGATACGCAGTATTTT; cdr3_aa: CASSLAKGDTQYF
j_call: TRBJ1-6; d_call: -; clone_size: few; v_call: TRBV27; cdr3_nt: TGTGCCAGCGGGCTACAGGTTCTTAATTCACCCCTCCACTTT; cdr3_aa: CASGLQVLNSPLHF
j_call: TRBJ1-1; d_call: -; clone_size: few; v_call: TRBV7-2; cdr3_nt: TGTGCCAGCAGCTATATACTTGGGAACACTGAAGCTTTCTTT; cdr3_aa: CASSYILGNTEAFF
j_call: TRBJ2-3; d_call: TRBD2; clone_size: -; v_call: TRBV12-3/TRBV12-4; cdr3_nt: TGTGCCAGCAGGGGGGGGTTTAGCACAGATACGCAGTATTTT; cdr3_aa: CASRGGFSTDTQYF
j_call: TRBJ2-7; d_call: TRBD1; clone_size: -; v_call: TRBV7-9; cdr3_nt: TGTGCCAGCAGCTCCGGACAGGGGATGGTCTACGAGCAGTACTTC; cdr3_aa: CASSSGQGMVYEQYF
j_call: TRBJ1-2; d_call: TRBD1; clone_size: -; v_call: TRBV2; cdr3_nt: TGTGCCAGGGCAGGGGGTTCTCATCGTGGCTACACCTTC; cdr3_aa: CARAGGSHRGYTF
j_call: TRBJ2-3; d_call: TRBD2; clone_size: -; v_call: TRBV11-2; cdr3_nt: TGTGCCAGCAGCTCTACGCTGACTAGCGACACAGATACGCAGTATTTT; cdr3_aa: CASSSTLTSDTDTQYF
j_call: TRBJ2-7; d_call: -; clone_size: few; v_call: TRBV7-8; cdr3_nt: TGTGCCAGCAGCTTAGAGACAGGCTCCTACGAGCAGTACTTC; cdr3_aa: CASSLETGSYEQYF
j_call: TRBJ2-5; d_call: -; clone_size: -; v_call: TRBV7-6; cdr3_nt: TGTGCCAGCAGCCAGCCCGGGGGGCTGGAGACCCAGTACTTC; cdr3_aa: CASSQPGGLETQYF
j_call: TRBJ1-2; d_call: -; clone_size: -; v_call: TRBV4-2; cdr3_nt: TGTGCCAGCAGCCAAGATCCGGAAAACTATGGCTACACCTTC; cdr3_aa: CASSQDPENYGYTF
j_call: TRBJ2-2; d_call: TRBD2; clone_size: few; v_call: TRBV12-3/TRBV12-4; cdr3_nt: TGTGCCATCTTAGCGGGGGACACCGGGGAGCTGTTTTTT; cdr3_aa: CAILAGDTGELFF
j_call: TRBJ1-1; d_call: -; clone_size: -; v_call: TRBV7-2; cdr3_nt: TGTGCCAGCCCGAAACTGGGTGCGGGCACTGAAGCTTTCTTT; cdr3_aa: CASPKLGAGTEAFF
j_call: TRBJ2-7; d_call: TRBD1; clone_size: many; v_call: TRBV7-2; cdr3_nt: TGTGCCAGCAGCCACCCCGGGACAGAGTATAACTACGAGCAGTACTTC; cdr3_aa: CASSHPGTEYNYEQYF
j_call: TRBJ1-2; d_call: -; clone_size: -; v_call: TRBV7-6; cdr3_nt: TGTGCCCTCGAAGCGGACAGCTTTTATGGCTACACCTTC; cdr3_aa: CALEADSFYGYTF
j_call: TRBJ2-7; d_call: TRBD2; clone_size: -; v_call: TRBV19; cdr3_nt: TGTGCCAGTAGTGCAACTAGCGGGGCTCCCTACGAGCAGTACTTC; cdr3_aa: CASSATSGAPYEQYF
j_call: TRBJ2-3; d_call: -; clone_size: -; v_call: TRBV18; cdr3_nt: TGTGCCAGCTCACCGAGGCTACCTCGGGCAGATACGCAGTATTTT; cdr3_aa: CASSPRLPRADTQYF
j_call: TRBJ2-5; d_call: TRBD2; clone_size: -; v_call: TRBV6-5; cdr3_nt: TGTGCCGCTGGGGCTCTAGCGGGGGGGCGCCAAGAGACCCAGTACTTC; cdr3_aa: CAAGALAGGRQETQYF
j_call: TRBJ1-1; d_call: TRBD1; clone_size: -; v_call: TRBV6-8; cdr3_nt: TGTGCCAGCAGAGATACAGGGGCGTACACTGAAGCTTTCTTT; cdr3_aa: CASRDTGAYTEAFF
j_call: TRBJ2-3; d_call: -; clone_size: many; v_call: TRBV7-2; cdr3_nt: TGTGCCAGCAGCTTGACGACCACCACAGATACGCAGTATTTT; cdr3_aa: CASSLTTTTDTQYF
j_call: TRBJ1-6; d_call: -; clone_size: few; v_call: TRBV18; cdr3_nt: TGTGCCAGCTCACCCGCCGGGGCCTCCTATAATTCACCCCTCCACTTT; cdr3_aa: CASSPAGASYNSPLHF
j_call: TRBJ2-7; d_call: TRBD1; clone_size: few; v_call: TRBV28; cdr3_nt: TGTGCCAGCAGTGTCGGACAGGTCTCCTACGAGCAGTACTTC; cdr3_aa: CASSVGQVSYEQYF
j_call: TRBJ2-7; d_call: -; clone_size: few; v_call: TRBV4-1; cdr3_nt: TGCGCCAGCAGCTCCAACGATTACGAGCAGTACTTC; cdr3_aa: CASSSNDYEQYF
j_call: TRBJ2-1; d_call: -; clone_size: many; v_call: TRBV5-5; cdr3_nt: TGTGCCAGCAGCCCGATCTGGGGTGATGAGCAGTTCTTC; cdr3_aa: CASSPIWGDEQFF
j_call: TRBJ2-7; d_call: -; clone_size: -; v_call: TRBV5-6; cdr3_nt: TGTGCCAGCAGCTTGCCTTCTTGGACTTCCTCCTACGAGCAGTACTTC; cdr3_aa: CASSLPSWTSSYEQYF
j_call: TRBJ2-7; d_call: -; clone_size: many; v_call: TRBV7-6; cdr3_nt: TGTGCCAGCAGCTTAGAACCCACAGGAGCCTACGAGCAGTACTTC; cdr3_aa: CASSLEPTGAYEQYF
j_call: TRBJ1-1; d_call: -; clone_size: -; v_call: TRBV7-9; cdr3_nt: TGTGCCAGCAGCTTATTCACTGAAGCTTTCTTT; cdr3_aa: CASSLFTEAFF
j_call: TRBJ2-5; d_call: -; clone_size: -; v_call: TRBV7-8; cdr3_nt: TGTGCCAGCAGCTTTATCAGGGCCCGAGAGACCCAGTACTTC; cdr3_aa: CASSFIRARETQYF
j_call: TRBJ1-1; d_call: -; clone_size: -; v_call: TRBV6-5; cdr3_nt: TGTGCCAGCAGTTACTCGACGCATGGCACCACTGAAGCTTTCTTT; cdr3_aa: CASSYSTHGTTEAFF
j_call: TRBJ1-6; d_call: TRBD1; clone_size: -; v_call: TRBV12-3/TRBV12-4; cdr3_nt: TGTGCCAACAGACCGGGACAGGGGATTTCACCCCTCCACTTT; cdr3_aa: CANRPGQGISPLHF
j_call: TRBJ2-1; d_call: TRBD2; clone_size: many; v_call: TRBV5-1; cdr3_nt: TGTGCCAGCAGCTTAGCGGGGAGCTCCTACAATGAGCAGTTCTTC; cdr3_aa: CASSLAGSSYNEQFF
j_call: TRBJ2-7; d_call: -; clone_size: -; v_call: TRBV2; cdr3_nt: TGTGCCTTCCAGGGAGGCTCCTACGAGCAGTACTTC; cdr3_aa: CAFQGGSYEQYF
j_call: TRBJ1-3; d_call: -; clone_size: few; v_call: TRBV12-3/TRBV12-4; cdr3_nt: TGTGCCAGCAGTTTAGGGGATGCCATATATTTT; cdr3_aa: CASSLGDAIYF
j_call: TRBJ2-7; d_call: -; clone_size: few; v_call: TRBV6-7; cdr3_nt: TGTGCCAACGACATCTTAGATTTCACAGGTCGGGCCCTCTACGAGCAGTACTTC; cdr3_aa: CANDILDFTGRALYEQYF
j_call: TRBJ1-4; d_call: -; clone_size: -; v_call: TRBV4-2; cdr3_nt: TGTGCCAGCAGCCAAGGCGGTGGTCAGGTTGAAAAACTGTTTTTT; cdr3_aa: CASSQGGGQVEKLFF
j_call: TRBJ1-5; d_call: -; clone_size: -; v_call: TRBV6-1; cdr3_nt: TGTGCCAGCAGTGAAATCCGCGTGCGGACTGATCAGCCCCAGCATTTT; cdr3_aa: CASSEIRVRTDQPQHF
j_call: TRBJ2-2; d_call: TRBD2; clone_size: few; v_call: TRBV7-9; cdr3_nt: TGTGCCAGCAGCCCGCCCCTAGCGGGGGGGCCGCTTGGGAACGGGGAGCTGTTTTTT; cdr3_aa: CASSPPLAGGPLGNGELFF
j_call: TRBJ1-1; d_call: -; clone_size: -; v_call: TRBV10-3; cdr3_nt: TGTGCCATCAGTGACCCGTTGAACACTGAAGCTTTCTTT; cdr3_aa: CAISDPLNTEAFF
j_call: TRBJ1-4; d_call: -; clone_size: -; v_call: TRBV9; cdr3_nt: TGTGCCAGCAGCGTAGGCAAGGGTGAAAAACTGTTTTTT; cdr3_aa: CASSVGKGEKLFF
j_call: TRBJ2-1; d_call: -; clone_size: many; v_call: TRBV7-8; cdr3_nt: TGTGCCAGCAGCAACCCAGCAGTGGGGGCGTCCTACAATGAGCAGTTCTTC; cdr3_aa: CASSNPAVGASYNEQFF
j_call: TRBJ2-5; d_call: -; clone_size: -; v_call: TRBV6-6; cdr3_nt: TGTGCCAGCGCAACCACGGAGACCCAGTACTTC; cdr3_aa: CASATTETQYF
j_call: TRBJ1-1; d_call: TRBD1; clone_size: -; v_call: TRBV2; cdr3_nt: TGTGCCAGCAGTGAAGGAGGGACAGGGTATAGGAGCACTGAAGCTTTCTTT; cdr3_aa: CASSEGGTGYRSTEAFF
j_call: TRBJ1-4; d_call: -; clone_size: many; v_call: TRBV7-2; cdr3_nt: TGTGCCAGCAGCTTAGCTGTGCAGGGCACAACTAATGAAAAACTGTTTTTT; cdr3_aa: CASSLAVQGTTNEKLFF